This is a list of T cell receptor beta chains from one sample in a study of tumor and adjacent non-tumor tissue in lung cancer. TCRdb re-called the multiplex PCR reads with MiXCR, one entry per CDR3 protein. The data hold about 200,000 distinct CDR3 sequences, with approximately 74% observed a single time. The material sequenced was lung tumor tissue. The receptors come from a man in his fifties or sixties with non-small cell lung cancer. Each CDR3 is given with its conserved first and last residue. The D gene is left open where the match is weak. Expanded clones get a size class; other rows say once, few or many, or leave the size out.

J gene	D gene	clone size	V gene	CDR3 DNA	CDR3 protein
TRBJ2-1	TRBD2	NA	TRBV6-5	TGTGCCATCACCGAGGGAGCGGGAGGACTTATTTCCCGCAATGAGCAGTTTTTC	CAITEGAGGLISRNEQFF
TRBJ2-3	TRBD1	NA	TRBV6-1	TGTGCCAGCCACAGGGGCGAGGGGATGTATACGGAGTATTTT	CASHRGEGMYTEYF
TRBJ2-2	TRBD2	few	TRBV12-3/TRBV12-4	TGTGCCAGCAGTAGTAGCGGGAGAAAATCCGGGGAGCTGTTTTTT	CASSSSGRKSGELFF
TRBJ1-6	NA	NA	TRBV6-1	TGTGCCAGCGGAAATGGCTTTGCGCATAATTCACCCCTACACTTT	CASGNGFAHNSPLHF
TRBJ1-4	NA	NA	TRBV11-2	TGTGCCTGCAGCTCCCCCCTTCGATCGAATGAGAAACTGTTTTTT	CACSSPLRSNEKLFF
TRBJ1-1	TRBD1	NA	TRBV18	TGTGCCAGTTCCTCCGGACAGGGGTCAGTCACTGAAGCTTTCTTT	CASSSGQGSVTEAFF
TRBJ2-3	NA	NA	TRBV5-1	TGCGCCAGCAGCTTGGACACAGATACGCAGTATTTT	CASSLDTDTQYF
TRBJ1-2	TRBD1	NA	TRBV6-2/TRBV6-3	TGTGCCAGCAGCCCCAGGGGGCATGGCTACGCCTTC	CASSPRGHGYAF
TRBJ1-5	TRBD1	few	TRBV5-1	TGCGCCAGCAGCCCCACCGACAGGGAGGATCAGCCCCAGCATTTT	CASSPTDREDQPQHF
TRBJ1-5	NA	NA	TRBV4-2	TGTACCAGCAGCCAAGGATCACAGGGAGGAGGAAGCAATCAGCCACAGCATTTT	CTSSQGSQGGGSNQPQHF
TRBJ2-3	NA	NA	TRBV12-3/TRBV12-4	TGTGCCAGCAGTCCCAGGGCAGGGGCTGAAGGGAAGCCGTATTTT	CASSPRAGAEGKPYF
TRBJ2-1	TRBD1	few	TRBV29-1	TGCAGTGTCCGGGGACAGGATGGAGATGAGCAGTTCTTC	CSVRGQDGDEQFF
TRBJ2-7	NA	NA	TRBV6-5	TGTACCAGCAGTTATAACAGGATGTCCTACGAGCAGTACTTC	CTSSYNRMSYEQYF
TRBJ2-2	TRBD2	NA	TRBV12-3/TRBV12-4	TGTGCCAGCAGTTCGACTAGCGGGGAGGCGAACACCGGGGAGCTGTTTTTT	CASSSTSGEANTGELFF
TRBJ2-1	NA	NA	TRBV6-5	TGTGCCAGCAGGCCCTGGGCGGGGAGTCAGCAGTTCTTC	CASRPWAGSQQFF
TRBJ1-1	NA	many	TRBV29-1	TGCAGCGCACAGACAGTAGAAGCTTTCTTT	CSAQTVEAFF
TRBJ2-1	NA	NA	TRBV11-2	TGTGCCCGCAGTTCTACATTTTACAATGAGCAGTTCTTC	CARSSTFYNEQFF
TRBJ1-6	NA	NA	TRBV20-1	TGCAGTGCTACATTGAAAGGGGAGTATAATTCACCCCTCCACTTT	CSATLKGEYNSPLHF
TRBJ2-7	NA	NA	TRBV6-5	TGTGCCAGCAGTTACCTGGCAGGGGTAGTCAACGAACAGTACTTC	CASSYLAGVVNEQYF
TRBJ1-6	NA	NA	TRBV12-5	TGTGCTAGTGCCCTGGTGACAAACAGGCTTGAGATCTCCTATAATTCACCCCTCCACTTT	CASALVTNRLEISYNSPLHF
TRBJ2-5	TRBD2	NA	TRBV28	TGTGCCAGTATTAGCGGGGATCAAGAGATCCAGTACTTC	CASISGDQEIQYF
TRBJ2-7	TRBD2	many	TRBV11-2	TGTGCCAGCAGCTTAGATTTTAGCGGGGGAACCTACGAGGAGCAGTACTTC	CASSLDFSGGTYEEQYF
TRBJ1-1	NA	NA	TRBV28	TGTGCCAGCAGACCCCCCTTGTTGGTTGATGAAGCTTTCTTT	CASRPPLLVDEAFF
TRBJ1-5	TRBD1	NA	TRBV6-2/TRBV6-3	TGTGCCACTCAGAGGGGGCGAAATCCTCAGCATTTT	CATQRGRNPQHF
TRBJ1-1	NA	NA	TRBV12-3/TRBV12-4	TGTGCTAGCAATTTAGACTGGGAAACTGAATCTTTCTTT	CASNLDWETESFF
TRBJ2-5	TRBD2	NA	TRBV20-1	TGCAGTACTAGACCCTTTCCCTTGGGACTAGCGGGAGAGAGCCAGTACTTC	CSTRPFPLGLAGESQYF
TRBJ1-1	TRBD1	once	TRBV6-2/TRBV6-3	TGTGCCAGCTCCACCGACAGGGAGGAAAAGACTGAGGCATTCTTT	CASSTDREEKTEAFF
TRBJ1-5	NA	NA	TRBV12-3/TRBV12-4	TGTGCCAGCAGGCTTACCAGCGGGGGTATTCAGCTCCAGCATTTT	CASRLTSGGIQLQHF
TRBJ1-1	TRBD1	few	TRBV7-9	TGTGCCAGCAGCAAACAGGGGGGTAACACTGAAGCTTTCTTT	CASSKQGGNTEAFF
TRBJ2-1	NA	NA	TRBV12-3/TRBV12-4	TGTGTCAGCAGACCCAGCGGAGACTATCCTGATCAGTTCTTC	CVSRPSGDYPDQFF
TRBJ2-4	NA	many	TRBV6-9	NA	CASSSSGLSKNIQYF
TRBJ2-1	NA	NA	TRBV5-4	TGTGCCACCACCTCGCGGTCGGAGAGCTCCTACAATGAGCAGTTCTTC	CATTSRSESSYNEQFF
TRBJ1-5	TRBD1	few	TRBV6-1	TGTGCCAGCAGTGAAGAAGACAGGGGATACAATCAGCCCCAGCATTTT	CASSEEDRGYNQPQHF
TRBJ2-1	TRBD2	NA	TRBV6-2/TRBV6-3	TGTGCCAGCAGTTACCCTTACCGGGAGGGCCTCATCATTGAGCAGTTCTTC	CASSYPYREGLIIEQFF
TRBJ2-4	NA	NA	TRBV20-1	TGCAGTGCGCCGGACAAGACCAAAAACATTCAGTACTTC	CSAPDKTKNIQYF